Listed below are T cell receptor beta chains from one sample, sequenced in a study of blood T cell repertoires in COVID-19. Here immunoSEQ multiplex PCR was the method, and the copy in TCRdb shows in-frame clones only, minus some. The sample carries 65,000 to 75,000 clones, about 81% recorded once. The source material was peripheral blood. The receptors were gathered from a man older than 75 with acute or convalescent COVID-19. CDR3s include the opening cysteine and the closing phenylalanine or tryptophan. The D gene is left open where the match is weak. Size is stated for part of the rows, as once, few or many counts, or as a class when the clone is expanded.

cdr3_length: 11
v_call: TRBV30
d_call: NA
clone_size: NA
j_call: TRBJ1-1
cdr3_aa: CAWSVNTEAFF
cdr3_nt: TGTGCCTGGAGCGTTAACACTGAAGCTTTCTTT

cdr3_length: 14
v_call: TRBV11-2
d_call: TRBD1
clone_size: NA
j_call: TRBJ1-5
cdr3_aa: CASSQGQGASTQHF
cdr3_nt: TGTGCCAGCAGCCAAGGACAGGGGGCCTCTACCCAGCATTTT

cdr3_length: 15
v_call: TRBV6-5
d_call: NA
clone_size: NA
j_call: TRBJ1-3
cdr3_aa: CASSYSGGDGNTIYF
cdr3_nt: TGTGCCAGCAGTTACTCGGGGGGGGACGGAAACACCATATATTTT

cdr3_length: 17
v_call: TRBV28
d_call: TRBD2
clone_size: NA
j_call: TRBJ2-7
cdr3_aa: CASSLPPWREAYYEQYF
cdr3_nt: TGTGCCAGCAGTTTACCCCCGTGGCGGGAGGCTTACTACGAGCAGTACTTC

cdr3_length: 11
v_call: TRBV20-1
d_call: NA
clone_size: NA
j_call: TRBJ2-7
cdr3_aa: CSARDNYEQYF
cdr3_nt: TGCAGTGCTAGAGATAACTACGAGCAGTACTTC

cdr3_length: 14
v_call: TRBV6-1
d_call: NA
clone_size: NA
j_call: TRBJ2-7
cdr3_aa: CASSEASRVGAQYF
cdr3_nt: TGTGCCAGCAGTGAAGCCTCGCGAGTGGGCGCGCAGTACTTC

cdr3_length: 13
v_call: TRBV29-1
d_call: NA
clone_size: NA
j_call: TRBJ2-6
cdr3_aa: CSVAGSGANVLTF
cdr3_nt: TGCAGCGTTGCAGGCTCTGGGGCCAACGTCCTGACTTTC

cdr3_length: 17
v_call: TRBV18
d_call: TRBD1
clone_size: NA
j_call: TRBJ2-6
cdr3_aa: CASSPRLQGAGANVLTF
cdr3_nt: TGTGCCAGCTCACCAAGGTTACAGGGGGCTGGGGCCAACGTCCTGACTTTC

cdr3_length: 16
v_call: TRBV14
d_call: TRBD2
clone_size: NA
j_call: TRBJ2-7
cdr3_aa: CASSQVRGAFSYEQYF
cdr3_nt: TGTGCCAGCAGCCAAGTGCGGGGGGCCTTCTCCTACGAGCAGTACTTC

cdr3_length: 14
v_call: TRBV5-4
d_call: NA
clone_size: NA
j_call: TRBJ2-5
cdr3_aa: CASSSPGGGETQYF
cdr3_nt: TGTGCCAGCAGCTCGCCGGGGGGCGGAGAGACCCAGTACTTC

cdr3_length: 18
v_call: TRBV7-3
d_call: NA
clone_size: NA
j_call: TRBJ2-1
cdr3_aa: CASSLGTRGALAGNEQFF
cdr3_nt: TGTGCCAGCAGCTTAGGAACTCGCGGGGCACTAGCAGGGAATGAGCAGTTCTTC

cdr3_length: 13
v_call: TRBV5-1
d_call: NA
clone_size: NA
j_call: TRBJ1-1
cdr3_aa: CASSLDRNTEAFF
cdr3_nt: TGCGCCAGCAGCCTGGACAGGAACACTGAAGCTTTCTTT

cdr3_length: 14
v_call: TRBV19
d_call: NA
clone_size: NA
j_call: TRBJ1-1
cdr3_aa: CASSIGGPNTEAFF
cdr3_nt: TGTGCCAGTAGCATCGGGGGGCCGAACACTGAAGCTTTCTTT

cdr3_length: 13
v_call: TRBV7-2
d_call: NA
clone_size: NA
j_call: TRBJ2-7
cdr3_aa: CASSLVGGDEQYF
cdr3_nt: TGTGCCAGCAGCTTGGTAGGGGGGGACGAGCAGTACTTC

cdr3_length: 15
v_call: TRBV18
d_call: NA
clone_size: NA
j_call: TRBJ2-3
cdr3_aa: CASSPRTGSTDTQYF
cdr3_nt: TGTGCCAGCTCACCTCGAACAGGGAGCACAGATACGCAGTATTTT

cdr3_length: 15
v_call: TRBV19
d_call: TRBD1
clone_size: NA
j_call: TRBJ2-7
cdr3_aa: CASSFAQGANYEQYF
cdr3_nt: TGTGCCAGTAGTTTCGCTCAGGGGGCGAACTACGAGCAGTACTTC

cdr3_length: 16
v_call: TRBV28
d_call: TRBD2
clone_size: many
j_call: TRBJ2-5
cdr3_aa: CASSHGSGRDWETQYF
cdr3_nt: TGTGCCAGCAGCCATGGTAGCGGGAGGGATTGGGAGACCCAGTACTTC

cdr3_length: 13
v_call: TRBV28
d_call: TRBD1
clone_size: NA
j_call: TRBJ2-3
cdr3_aa: CASLGQGTDTQYF
cdr3_nt: TGTGCCAGCTTGGGACAGGGAACAGATACGCAGTATTTT

cdr3_length: 17
v_call: TRBV5-6
d_call: TRBD2
clone_size: NA
j_call: TRBJ2-7
cdr3_aa: CASSLPEVSGVTYEQYF
cdr3_nt: TGTGCCAGCAGCTTGCCGGAAGTGAGCGGGGTTACCTACGAGCAGTACTTC

cdr3_length: 15
v_call: TRBV7-8
d_call: NA
clone_size: NA
j_call: TRBJ2-5
cdr3_aa: CASSPNRQGGETQYF
cdr3_nt: TGTGCCAGCAGCCCTAACCGGCAGGGGGGTGAGACCCAGTACTTC

cdr3_length: 11
v_call: TRBV5-1
d_call: NA
clone_size: NA
j_call: TRBJ2-5
cdr3_aa: CASSLRGTQYF
cdr3_nt: TGCGCCAGCAGCTTGCGCGGGACCCAGTACTTC

cdr3_length: 12
v_call: TRBV2
d_call: NA
clone_size: NA
j_call: TRBJ1-1
cdr3_aa: CASSDTGMTAFF
cdr3_nt: TGTGCCAGCAGTGACACAGGGATGACGGCTTTCTTT

cdr3_length: 14
v_call: TRBV15
d_call: TRBD1
clone_size: few
j_call: TRBJ1-5
cdr3_aa: CATSTSRGLQPQHF
cdr3_nt: TGTGCCACCAGCACCTCTAGGGGGCTACAGCCCCAGCATTTT

cdr3_length: 15
v_call: TRBV2
d_call: TRBD1
clone_size: NA
j_call: TRBJ1-4
cdr3_aa: CASSEASQGGEKLFF
cdr3_nt: TGTGCCAGCAGTGAAGCCAGCCAGGGGGGCGAAAAACTGTTTTTT

cdr3_length: 16
v_call: TRBV30
d_call: TRBD2
clone_size: NA
j_call: TRBJ2-5
cdr3_aa: CAWASGGTRYQETQYF
cdr3_nt: TGTGCCTGGGCTAGCGGGGGGACAAGGTACCAAGAGACCCAGTACTTC

cdr3_length: 15
v_call: TRBV4-3
d_call: TRBD2
clone_size: NA
j_call: TRBJ2-7
cdr3_aa: CASSQDSGTFYEQYF
cdr3_nt: TGCGCCAGCAGCCAAGATAGCGGGACATTCTACGAGCAGTACTTC

cdr3_length: 15
v_call: TRBV18
d_call: TRBD1
clone_size: NA
j_call: TRBJ1-5
cdr3_aa: CASSPGGGSNQPQHF
cdr3_nt: TGTGCCAGCTCACCAGGAGGGGGCAGCAATCAGCCCCAGCATTTT

cdr3_length: 14
v_call: TRBV27
d_call: NA
clone_size: NA
j_call: TRBJ1-4
cdr3_aa: CASRGGAGNEKLFF
cdr3_nt: TGTGCCAGCAGGGGGGGGGCCGGTAATGAAAAACTGTTTTTT

cdr3_length: 13
v_call: TRBV18
d_call: NA
clone_size: NA
j_call: TRBJ2-5
cdr3_aa: CASSPSFQETQYF
cdr3_nt: TGTGCCAGCTCACCATCCTTTCAAGAGACCCAGTACTTC

cdr3_length: 13
v_call: TRBV2
d_call: NA
clone_size: NA
j_call: TRBJ1-4
cdr3_aa: CASRAGWSEKLFF
cdr3_nt: TGTGCCAGCAGGGCAGGGTGGAGTGAAAAACTGTTTTTT

cdr3_length: 13
v_call: TRBV7-2
d_call: NA
clone_size: NA
j_call: TRBJ1-2
cdr3_aa: CASSLATAYGYTF
cdr3_nt: TGTGCCAGCAGCTTAGCGACAGCCTATGGCTACACCTTC

cdr3_length: 13
v_call: TRBV30
d_call: TRBD1
clone_size: NA
j_call: TRBJ1-2
cdr3_aa: CAWSADRGYGYTF
cdr3_nt: TGTGCCTGGAGTGCCGACAGGGGCTATGGCTACACCTTC

cdr3_length: 14
v_call: TRBV7-9
d_call: NA
clone_size: NA
j_call: TRBJ1-5
cdr3_aa: CASSSVNSNQPQHF
cdr3_nt: TGTGCCAGCAGCTCAGTTAATAGCAATCAGCCCCAGCATTTT

cdr3_length: 13
v_call: TRBV7-2
d_call: NA
clone_size: NA
j_call: TRBJ1-6
cdr3_aa: CASSSSGNSPLHF
cdr3_nt: TGTGCCAGCAGTTCTAGCGGGAATTCACCCCTCCACTTT

cdr3_length: 16
v_call: TRBV7-8
d_call: TRBD2
clone_size: NA
j_call: TRBJ2-3
cdr3_aa: CASSFRLAGGSDTQYF
cdr3_nt: TGTGCCAGCAGCTTCCGACTAGCGGGAGGGTCAGATACGCAGTATTTT

cdr3_length: 14
v_call: TRBV19
d_call: TRBD1
clone_size: NA
j_call: TRBJ1-2
cdr3_aa: CASSIGDRVRGYTF
cdr3_nt: TGTGCCAGTAGTATTGGAGACAGGGTTCGAGGCTACACCTTC

cdr3_length: 11
v_call: TRBV30
d_call: NA
clone_size: few
j_call: TRBJ1-2
cdr3_aa: CGLGGTYGYTF
cdr3_nt: TGTGGGTTGGGCGGGACCTATGGCTACACCTTC

cdr3_length: 15
v_call: TRBV7-3
d_call: TRBD2
clone_size: few
j_call: TRBJ2-1
cdr3_aa: CASSLGLAGHNEQFF
cdr3_nt: TGTGCCAGCAGCTTGGGACTAGCGGGACACAATGAGCAGTTCTTC

cdr3_length: 14
v_call: TRBV20-1
d_call: NA
clone_size: NA
j_call: TRBJ1-2
cdr3_aa: CSASGWGSNYGYTF
cdr3_nt: TGCAGTGCTAGTGGGTGGGGCAGTAACTATGGCTACACCTTC

cdr3_length: 13
v_call: TRBV2
d_call: NA
clone_size: NA
j_call: TRBJ2-1
cdr3_aa: CASSGEENNEQFF
cdr3_nt: TGTGCCAGCAGCGGGGAAGAAAACAATGAGCAGTTCTTC

cdr3_length: 15
v_call: TRBV3-1/TRBV3-2
d_call: NA
clone_size: few
j_call: TRBJ2-3
cdr3_aa: CASSPNMAVTDTQYF
cdr3_nt: TGTGCCAGCAGCCCAAATATGGCGGTCACAGATACGCAGTATTTT

cdr3_length: 15
v_call: TRBV7-8
d_call: TRBD2
clone_size: NA
j_call: TRBJ2-7
cdr3_aa: CASSLGLAGVNEQYF
cdr3_nt: TGTGCCAGCAGCTTAGGATTAGCGGGAGTTAACGAGCAGTACTTC

cdr3_length: 16
v_call: TRBV7-9
d_call: TRBD2
clone_size: NA
j_call: TRBJ2-5
cdr3_aa: CASSLRTSGRQETQYF
cdr3_nt: TGTGCCAGCAGCCTCCGGACTAGCGGGCGTCAAGAGACCCAGTACTTC

cdr3_length: 16
v_call: TRBV7-9
d_call: TRBD2
clone_size: NA
j_call: TRBJ2-7
cdr3_aa: CASSLTLAGGTYEQYF
cdr3_nt: TGTGCCAGCAGCTTAACCCTAGCGGGAGGGACCTACGAGCAGTACTTC

cdr3_length: 15
v_call: TRBV6-5
d_call: NA
clone_size: NA
j_call: TRBJ2-2
cdr3_aa: CASSIYITGPGELFF
cdr3_nt: TGTGCCAGCAGCATCTACATTACAGGTCCCGGGGAGCTGTTTTTT

cdr3_length: 14
v_call: TRBV29-1
d_call: TRBD1
clone_size: NA
j_call: TRBJ2-7
cdr3_aa: CSVAHLDREGEQYF
cdr3_nt: TGCAGCGTTGCTCACCTGGACAGGGAAGGCGAGCAGTACTTC

cdr3_length: 12
v_call: TRBV3-1/TRBV3-2
d_call: NA
clone_size: NA
j_call: TRBJ2-1
cdr3_aa: CASSNSVDEQFF
cdr3_nt: TGTGCCAGCAGCAATAGCGTAGATGAGCAGTTCTTC

cdr3_length: 14
v_call: TRBV6-5
d_call: NA
clone_size: NA
j_call: TRBJ1-2
cdr3_aa: CASTPAGGDYGYTF
cdr3_nt: TGTGCCAGCACCCCGGCTGGGGGCGACTATGGCTACACCTTC

cdr3_length: 13
v_call: TRBV5-1
d_call: NA
clone_size: NA
j_call: TRBJ2-5
cdr3_aa: CASSLDIQETQYF
cdr3_nt: TGCGCCAGCAGCTTGGACATCCAAGAGACCCAGTACTTC

cdr3_length: 15
v_call: TRBV3-1/TRBV3-2
d_call: TRBD1
clone_size: NA
j_call: TRBJ1-3
cdr3_aa: CASSRYTGGEDTIYF
cdr3_nt: TGTGCCAGCAGCCGGTATACAGGGGGCGAAGACACCATATATTTT

cdr3_length: 13
v_call: TRBV3-1/TRBV3-2
d_call: NA
clone_size: NA
j_call: TRBJ1-2
cdr3_aa: CASSVRGNSGYTF
cdr3_nt: TGTGCCAGCAGCGTTCGGGGGAATAGCGGCTACACCTTC

cdr3_length: 12
v_call: TRBV10-3
d_call: NA
clone_size: few
j_call: TRBJ2-7
cdr3_aa: CAMMDSSYEQYF
cdr3_nt: TGTGCCATGATGGACAGCTCCTACGAGCAGTACTTC

cdr3_length: 16
v_call: TRBV7-2
d_call: TRBD2
clone_size: NA
j_call: TRBJ2-5
cdr3_aa: CASSLRSGGLQETQYF
cdr3_nt: TGTGCCAGCAGCTTACGGAGCGGGGGACTGCAAGAGACCCAGTACTTC